Each of the 21 T cell receptor beta chains below was sequenced from the same sample in a study of T cell responses to AZD1222 COVID-19 vaccine. Repertoires were generated with immunoSEQ multiplex PCR, while TCRdb's copy carries only in-frame clones and drops some. The sample has some 80,000 clones; roughly 88% are singletons. The sample in question was peripheral blood, obtained 28 days after the second dose of the MenACWY control vaccine. These receptors were obtained from an adult who received the MenACWY meningococcal vaccine as a control.

The chain is built from TRBV29-1 and TRBJ1-2; TRBD1 agrees at 7 bases. Losses at the gene ends were 7 bases for V and 2 bases for J; bases not matched to a gene: 13. The CDR3 extends over 15 amino acids. Germline assignment: CDR1 SQVTM and CDR2 ANQGSEA. The DNA of the CDR3 is TGCAGCGCCCGTCTACGGGGACAGCAGAACTATGGCTACACCTTC. It encodes CSARLRGQQNYGYTF.

Judged by abundance, this clone is medium-sized. V gene TRBV2 combines with J gene TRBJ1-3; D unclear. Germline-derived CDR1 and CDR2 are SNHLY and FYNNEI. CDR3 length equals 13 residues. The germline V and J ends were trimmed by 3 bases and 8 bases, with 11 bases remaining between them. Here the CDR3 reads CASSDAGRDTIYF. For the CDR3, the DNA is TGTGCCAGCAGTGACGCCGGAAGAGACACCATATATTTT.

The chain employs TRBV24-1 and TRBJ1-1; possibly TRBD1 for D (5 bases). CDR1 and CDR2 from the germline V gene are KGHDR and SFDVKD. The CDR3 extends over 13 amino acids. V was pared by 9 bases and J by 2 bases, with 12 bases between. CDR3 bases: TGTGCCACCTCCCAGGGATTTAACACTGAAGCTTTCTTT. As protein: CATSQGFNTEAFF.

This chain joins TRBV25-1 and TRBJ1-4, with a tentative D call TRBD1 (6 bases). Germline-derived CDR1 and CDR2 are MGHDK and SYGVNS. Trimming took off 2 bases at V and 7 bases at J, with 11 bases between the two ends. This CDR3 comprises 14 residues. The CDR3 sequence is CASSESRGGEKLFF. The CDR3 region has the DNA TGTGCCAGCAGTGAAAGCAGGGGCGGTGAAAAACTGTTTTTT.

Concerning this clone itself: This specimen includes other DNA sequences encoding the same CDR3. The J gene is TRBJ2-1, the V gene TRBV5-1, with 9 bases identical to TRBD1. Germline CDR1 is SGHRS and CDR2 is YFSETQ. The CDR3 spans 16 residues. Unmatched junction bases numbered 5, after V lost 4 bases and J lost 0 bases. CDR3 amino acids: CASSPQGASSYNEQFF. CDR3 DNA: TGCGCCAGCAGCCCACAGGGGGCGAGCTCCTACAATGAGCAGTTCTTC.

The gene calls are TRBV9 and TRBJ1-2, with TRBD1 matching over 8 bases. Germline V gene lookup returns CDR1 SGDLS and CDR2 YYNGEE. With 1 base clipped from V and 7 bases from J, the junction kept 6 bases outside the gene matches. The CDR3 has 14 residues. CDR3 amino acids: CASSVLGQASGYTF. The CDR3 DNA sequence: TGTGCCAGCAGCGTATTGGGACAGGCGTCTGGCTACACCTTC. Based on the CDR3 plus reference TRBV9 and TRBJ1-2, the full variable domain is DSGVTQTPKHLITATGQRVTLRCSPRSGDLSVYWYQQSLDQGLQFLIQYYNGEERAKGNILERFSAQQFPDLHSELNLSSLELGDSALYFCASSVLGQASGYTFGSGTRLTVV.

This chain uses TRBV5-4 with TRBJ2-3; D is undetermined. The germline gives CDR1 SGHNT, CDR2 YYREEE (reference sequence). The ends were cut back, 0 bases at V and 1 base at J, with 9 bases in the middle. This CDR3 is 15 amino acids long. CDR3: CASSLEVFGTDTQYF. CDR3 DNA: TGTGCCAGCAGCTTGGAGGTATTTGGCACAGATACGCAGTATTTT.

The chain couples TRBV19 to TRBJ2-1; maybe TRBD2 (5 bases). This CDR3 is built from 13 residues. V was trimmed by 0 bases and J by 6 bases, leaving 6 bases between them. Germline lookup yields CDR1 LNHDA and CDR2 SQIVND (reference sequence). The CDR3 sequence: CASSIERGNEQFF. The CDR3 DNA reads TGTGCCAGTAGTATAGAACGGGGCAATGAGCAGTTCTTC.

The CDR3 nucleotides are TGTGCCAGCACGTTTATACCACCGGGGCGGGGGGCCTTCAATGAGCAGTTCTTC. This gives the protein CASTFIPPGRGAFNEQFF. This chain uses TRBV18 with TRBJ2-1, with 8 bases that match TRBD2. Unmatched junction bases numbered 21, after V lost 8 bases and J lost 6 bases. Germline assignment: CDR1 KGHSH and CDR2 LQKENI. The CDR3 has 18 residues.

The chain links TRBV5-6 to TRBJ2-3; possibly TRBD2 for D (5 bases). The CDR3 consists of 15 residues. The germline gives CDR1 SGHDT, CDR2 YYEEEE. The V and J ends lost 4 bases and 5 bases respectively, with 17 bases between them. DNA for the CDR3: TGTGCCAGCAGCCCTCCGGGAAGGTACAAAGATACGCAGTATTTT. This translates into CASSPPGRYKDTQYF.

V and J are TRBV2 and TRBJ1-1, with D unclear. Germline V gene sequence: CDR1 SNHLY, CDR2 FYNNEI. V was shortened by 4 bases and J by 10 bases, with 16 bases between the two germline ends. CDR3 length: 13 residues. The CDR3 bases are TGTGCCAGCAGTGTGGATGTCGTCGAGTTAGCTTTCTTT. This gives the protein CASSVDVVELAFF.

V usage is TRBV6-5 and J usage is TRBJ2-1; 7 bases map to TRBD1. This CDR3 spans 14 amino acids. The germline V gene has CDR1 MNHEY and CDR2 SVGAGI. The V segment lost 5 bases and the J segment 2 bases; nucleotides outside the gene matches: 3. This CDR3 is CASSPGQTYNEQFF. The DNA for the CDR3 is TGTGCCAGCAGTCCGGGACAGACCTACAATGAGCAGTTCTTC.

The V and J genes are TRBV2 and TRBJ2-5; no firm D call. Germline V lookup: CDR1 SNHLY, CDR2 FYNNEI. There are 12 residues in the CDR3. Trimming took 8 bases from V and 5 from J, leaving 12 bases between them. The CDR3 sequence is CASGSRWETQYF. For the CDR3, the DNA is TGTGCCAGCGGCTCTAGGTGGGAGACCCAGTACTTC.

The V gene is TRBV7-9, the J gene TRBJ1-1, with D maybe TRBD1 (6 bases). V was shortened by 5 bases and J by 5 bases, with 18 bases between the two germline ends. The CDR3 spans 15 residues. CDR1 SEHNR and CDR2 FQNEAQ come from the germline V gene (reference sequence). CDR3 region: CASSRRAQGGTEAFF. The DNA of the CDR3 is TGTGCCAGCAGCCGGCGCGCACAGGGTGGGACTGAAGCTTTCTTT.

The chain employs TRBV6-4 and TRBJ1-1; 8 bases match TRBD1. With V trimmed by 6 bases and J by 0 bases, 3 bases remained unmatched. The CDR3 has 14 amino acids. CDR1 is MRHNA and CDR2 is SNTAGT in the germline V gene. In DNA, the CDR3 is TGTGCCAGCAGCCCGGACAGGGTGAACACTGAAGCTTTCTTT. Amino acids: CASSPDRVNTEAFF.

About this clone: This CDR3 is also generated by other DNA sequences in the sample. The chain uses TRBV12-3 or TRBV12-4 and TRBJ1-1, with TRBD1 matching 8 bases. This CDR3 is 13 amino acids long. V shed 4 bases, J shed 4 bases, and the junction held 2 bases outside the gene matches. The DNA for the CDR3 is TGTGCCAGCAGTTCGGACAGGGTCACTGAAGCTTTCTTT. This encodes CASSSDRVTEAFF.

The chain joins TRBV2 to TRBJ1-2; weak D call: TRBD1 (5 bases). Trimming cost V 5 bases and J 7 bases, with 23 bases left between them. CDR1 is SNHLY and CDR2 is FYNNEI in the germline V gene. This CDR3 region has 16 residues. The CDR3 reads CASSLFSEGGAGGYTF. CDR3 coding DNA: TGTGCCAGCAGTTTATTTTCGGAGGGTGGGGCCGGTGGCTACACCTTC.

The CDR3 loop reads CAWSWGGGGYTF. The CDR3 DNA sequence: TGTGCCTGGAGCTGGGGCGGGGGCGGCTACACCTTC. The rearrangement links TRBV30 to TRBJ1-2, with D perhaps TRBD1 (6 bases). CDR3 length equals 12 residues. The V end was cut by 3 bases, the J end by 8 bases, with 13 bases between. Per germline, CDR1 GTSNPN and CDR2 SVGIG (reference sequence).

This chain joins TRBV19 and TRBJ1-1; D is perhaps TRBD1 (6 bases). The CDR3 contains 15 residues. In germline, CDR1 is LNHDA, CDR2 SQIVND (reference sequence). The V end was cut by 7 bases, the J end by 1 base, with 16 bases between. This chain's CDR3 is CASKIGTPPNTEAFF. In DNA form, the CDR3 reads TGTGCCAGTAAGATCGGGACACCACCGAACACTGAAGCTTTCTTT.

This chain links TRBV6-5 with TRBJ1-1; D remains unclear. Trimming pared 5 bases from V and 1 base from J, leaving 8 bases between. Germline V gene lookup returns CDR1 MNHEY and CDR2 SVGAGI. The CDR3 loop spans 13 amino acids. In DNA form, the CDR3 reads TGTGCCAGCAGTCTCTTCCAGAACACTGAAGCTTTCTTT. Translation gives CASSLFQNTEAFF.

The V gene is TRBV5-6, the J gene TRBJ1-2, with D hard to call. This CDR3 contains 15 residues. With 0 bases removed from V and 2 bases from J, the gap between germline ends came to 11 bases. CDR1 and CDR2 (germline): SGHDT, YYEEEE. CDR3 residues: CASSLGPSLNYGYTF. The CDR3 DNA reads TGTGCCAGCAGCTTGGGTCCGAGCCTAAACTATGGCTACACCTTC.